Below are 21 T cell receptor beta chains sequenced from a single sample in a study of memory CD4+ T cells and cytomegalovirus serostatus. Data came from immunoSEQ multiplex PCR; TCRdb stores just in-frame clones and leaves some out. The data hold tens of thousands of clones, with about 76% observed a single time. The sort gate was single viable CD3+CD4+CD8-CD45RO+ cells for memory CD4+ T cells. Input material: memory CD4+ T cells from blood. The receptors stem from an adult in good health and CMV-seronegative.

The chain uses TRBV7-8 and TRBJ1-1; D is perhaps TRBD1 (5 bases). Trimming took off 0 bases at V and 3 bases at J, with 17 bases between the two ends. CDR3 length: 17 amino acids. Per germline, CDR1 SGHVS and CDR2 FQNEAQ. The CDR3 nucleotides read TGTGCCAGCAGCTTAGCGTTCAAGGTGGGGACTCACACTGAAGCTTTCTTT. Translated, it gives CASSLAFKVGTHTEAFF.

The V gene is TRBV29-1, the J gene TRBJ1-1; D not certain. This CDR3 region has 11 residues. The germline V and J ends were trimmed by 6 bases and 2 bases, with 7 bases remaining between them. Germline assignment: CDR1 SQVTM and CDR2 ANQGSEA. For the CDR3, the DNA is TGCAGCGTAAACAGAAACACTGAAGCTTTCTTT. Translation: CSVNRNTEAFF.

This chain uses TRBV5-5 with TRBJ1-5, with D maybe TRBD1 (6 bases). The CDR3 runs to 14 residues. CDR1 SGHKS and CDR2 YYEKEE come from the germline V gene (reference sequence). V lost 4 bases, J lost 6 bases, and 14 bases lay in between. For the CDR3, the DNA is TGTGCCAGCAGCCAATCCAGGGGAAGTCAGCCCCAGCATTTT. Protein sequence: CASSQSRGSQPQHF.

The rearrangement uses TRBV6-6 and TRBJ1-5; D not resolved. The CDR3 extends over 14 amino acids. CDR1 and CDR2 (germline): MNHNY, SVGAGI (reference sequence). Trimming stripped 10 bases from V and 5 bases from J, with 18 bases between. DNA for the CDR3: TGTGCCACCCGGCTGGTTGGGTCGGATCAGCCCCAGCATTTT. Its protein product is CATRLVGSDQPQHF.

The rearrangement links TRBV5-4 to TRBJ1-4; the D gene is possibly TRBD1 (5 bases). Germline assignment: CDR1 SGHNT and CDR2 YYREEE (reference sequence). Trimming removed 5 bases from V and 5 bases from J, with 16 bases in between. The CDR3 has 15 amino acids. The CDR3 is CASSPASGVNEKLFF. The CDR3 coding sequence is TGTGCCAGCAGTCCGGCCTCGGGGGTGAATGAAAAACTGTTTTTT.

The chain has TRBV5-6 and TRBJ2-5; the match to TRBD2 covers 12 bases. The junction had 3 bases not matched to a gene; V was cut back by 3 bases and J by 0 bases. Germline V gene data show CDR1 as SGHDT and CDR2 as YYEEEE. This CDR3 contains 16 residues. The CDR3 region has the DNA TGTGCCAGCAGCTCTCGGACTAGCGGGGACCAAGAGACCCAGTACTTC. Protein product: CASSSRTSGDQETQYF.

The J gene is TRBJ2-7, the V gene TRBV5-5; D is perhaps TRBD1 or TRBD2 (5 bases each). From germline, CDR1 is SGHKS and CDR2 YYEKEE (reference sequence). V shed 0 bases and J shed 12 bases, with 13 bases lying between them. This CDR3 spans 12 amino acids. CDR3 sequence (DNA): TGTGCCAGCAGCTTGGCCGGGGCAGTTAGGTACTTC. It specifies CASSLAGAVRYF.

V usage is TRBV5-4 and J usage is TRBJ2-1; maybe TRBD1 (5 bases). The CDR3 has 17 amino acids. CDR1 and CDR2 (germline): SGHNT, YYREEE (reference sequence). The germline V and J ends were trimmed by 4 bases and 2 bases, with 19 bases remaining between them. The CDR3 DNA reads TGTGCCAGCAGCGTGGGCGGACACGGCGGTACCTACAATGAGCAGTTCTTC. Amino acids: CASSVGGHGGTYNEQFF.

The chain links TRBV5-1 to TRBJ1-4; D gene uncertain. Germline CDR1 is SGHRS and CDR2 is YFSETQ. CDR3 length equals 14 residues. Trimming took 2 bases from V and 6 from J, leaving 11 bases between them. The CDR3 region is CASSFFRPDEKLFF. As DNA, the CDR3 is TGCGCCAGCAGCTTTTTTCGCCCTGATGAAAAACTGTTTTTT. The full variable domain, completed using reference TRBV5-1 and TRBJ1-4, is KAGVTQTPRYLIKTRGQQVTLSCSPISGHRSVSWYQQTPGQGLQFLFEYFSETQRNKGNFPGRFSGRQFSNSRSEMNVSTLELGDSALYLCASSFFRPDEKLFFGSGTQLSVL.

The rearrangement uses TRBV2 and TRBJ2-3; D remains ambiguous. V lost 9 bases and J 6 bases, leaving 13 bases between the germline ends. Germline CDR1 and CDR2: SNHLY and FYNNEI. The CDR3 contains 12 residues. CDR3 nucleotides: TGTGCCAGTCGGGCAGACGGGGATACGCAGTATTTT. It encodes CASRADGDTQYF.

The V and J genes are TRBV5-4 and TRBJ2-7; the D gene is possibly TRBD1 (6 bases). Germline values: CDR1 SGHNT, CDR2 YYREEE (reference sequence). This CDR3 contains 14 residues. Trimming took off 2 bases at V and 7 bases at J, with 16 bases between the two ends. The CDR3 sequence: CASSFGRGPREQYF. The CDR3 DNA reads as TGTGCCAGCAGCTTCGGCAGGGGCCCCCGGGAGCAGTACTTC.

The genes are TRBV5-1 and TRBJ1-1; unclear D gene. This CDR3 comprises 14 residues. CDR1 and CDR2 (germline): SGHRS, YFSETQ. Between the trimmed V and J ends, which lost 0 bases and 4 bases, there was a span of 10 bases. The CDR3 loop reads CASSLEGFGTEAFF. CDR3 bases: TGCGCCAGCAGCTTGGAGGGCTTTGGCACTGAAGCTTTCTTT.

The chain combines TRBV5-1 with TRBJ2-7; D is possibly TRBD1 or TRBD2 (5 bases each). The CDR3 has 14 residues. The germline gives CDR1 SGHRS, CDR2 YFSETQ. The V end lost 0 bases, the J end lost 5 bases, and 12 bases lay between the germline ends. CDR3 sequence: CASSLEGTENEQYF. The CDR3, as DNA: TGCGCCAGCAGCTTGGAGGGGACGGAGAACGAGCAGTACTTC. The full variable domain, completed using reference TRBV5-1 and TRBJ2-7, is KAGVTQTPRYLIKTRGQQVTLSCSPISGHRSVSWYQQTPGQGLQFLFEYFSETQRNKGNFPGRFSGRQFSNSRSEMNVSTLELGDSALYLCASSLEGTENEQYFGPGTRLTVT.

The chain couples TRBV5-8 to TRBJ1-6, with D hard to call. CDR3 length: 12 residues. The V gene's germline CDR1 is SGHTS and CDR2 YDEGEE. Trimming removed 1 base at V and 11 bases at J, with 7 bases between. CDR3 region: CASSLNPPPLHF. CDR3 nucleotides: TGTGCCAGCAGCTTGAACCCGCCACCCCTCCACTTT.

DNA for the CDR3: TGTGCCAGCAGTTTGGACAGCTATAATTCACCCCTCCACTTT. Residues: CASSLDSYNSPLHF. V usage is TRBV6-5 and J usage is TRBJ1-6; tentative D call: TRBD1 (6 bases). The ends were cut back, 4 bases at V and 3 bases at J, with 7 bases in the middle. The CDR3 extends over 14 amino acids. Germline CDR1 reads MNHEY; CDR2 reads SVGAGI.

The CDR3 here is CASSFTGDETQYF. CDR3 sequence (DNA): TGCGCCAGCAGCTTCACAGGGGATGAGACCCAGTACTTC. The J gene is TRBJ2-5, the V gene TRBV5-1; 7 bases line up with TRBD1. CDR1 and CDR2 (germline): SGHRS, YFSETQ. V lost 2 bases, J lost 5 bases, and 3 bases stayed unmatched. There are 13 residues in the CDR3.

This chain uses TRBV7-8 with TRBJ1-5, with D perhaps TRBD1 (5 bases). The germline V gene encodes CDR1 SGHVS and CDR2 FQNEAQ. V gave up 5 bases and J gave up 6 bases, with 17 bases separating them. This CDR3 is built from 15 residues. CDR3 sequence (DNA): TGTGCCAGCAGCCCCCCTTACATTCAGGGTCAGCCCCAGCATTTT. This codes for CASSPPYIQGQPQHF.

The chain recombines TRBV9 with TRBJ2-1; D may be TRBD2 (5 bases). This CDR3 comprises 14 residues. Trimming took 4 bases from V and 3 from J, leaving 11 bases between them. In germline, CDR1 is SGDLS, CDR2 YYNGEE. Here the CDR3 reads CASSPSGNYNEQFF. In nucleotides, the CDR3 is TGTGCCAGCAGCCCAAGCGGCAACTACAATGAGCAGTTCTTC.

The gene calls are TRBV11-2 and TRBJ2-3, with unresolved D. The CDR3 spans 16 residues. V shed 0 bases and J shed 0 bases, with 10 bases lying between them. CDR1 SGHAT and CDR2 FQNNGV come from the germline V gene. In nucleotides, the CDR3 is TGTGCCAGCAGCTTAGATAGCCAAACCAGCACAGATACGCAGTATTTT. Translated: CASSLDSQTSTDTQYF. The full variable domain, completed using reference TRBV11-2 and TRBJ2-3, is EAGVAQSPRYKIIEKRQSVAFWCNPISGHATLYWYQQILGQGPKLLIQFQNNGVVDDSQLPKDRFSAERLKGVDSTLKIQPAKLEDSAVYLCASSLDSQTSTDTQYFGPGTRLTVL.

Concerning this clone itself: Relative to the germline gene, one junction end is altered; a read error may explain this. The chain is built from TRBV7-9 and TRBJ2-1, with D possibly TRBD2 on 5 matching bases. Germline V gene sequence: CDR1 SEHNR, CDR2 FQNEAQ (reference sequence). The CDR3 is made up of 15 amino acids. CDR3 sequence: CASSLGSQRSYEQFF. CDR3 DNA sequence: TGTGCCAGCAGTTTAGGGAGTCAAAGAAGCTATGAGCAGTTCTTC.

The V and J genes are TRBV9 and TRBJ1-1; unclear D gene. Trimming pared 1 base from V and 2 bases from J, leaving 9 bases between. Germline loops: CDR1 SGDLS, CDR2 YYNGEE. The length of the CDR3 is 14 residues. CDR3 nucleotide sequence: TGTGCCAGCAGCGTACAGGTGACTAACACTGAAGCTTTCTTT. Encoded protein: CASSVQVTNTEAFF.